This T cell receptor beta chain was identified during a study of T-cell memory formation after mild COVID-19. Findings and limits, study-wide: Pre-infection memory harbored some responding clones, suggesting cross-reactive memory joined.

As for this clonotype: Its antigen is currently unknown.

TCRdb reprocessed the 5' RACE reads with MiXCR, giving one entry per CDR3 protein. In the table there are around 400,000 distinct CDR3 sequences, roughly 24% of which are singletons. The source is an adult woman who had mild COVID-19 (a few samples of this study predate the infection). Cell type and time point are not known. Sequenced input: PBMCs or a T cell subset sorted from them (not recorded which).

The CDR3 coding sequence is TGCGCCAGCAGCTTGGTAGAGACTAACTATGGCTACACCTTC. This gives the protein CASSLVETNYGYTF. This chain joins TRBV5-1 and TRBJ1-2, with D unresolved. This CDR3 spans 14 amino acids. V dropped 0 bases and J dropped 0 bases, with 6 bases sitting between them. Germline V CDR1 and CDR2: SGHRS, YFSETQ.